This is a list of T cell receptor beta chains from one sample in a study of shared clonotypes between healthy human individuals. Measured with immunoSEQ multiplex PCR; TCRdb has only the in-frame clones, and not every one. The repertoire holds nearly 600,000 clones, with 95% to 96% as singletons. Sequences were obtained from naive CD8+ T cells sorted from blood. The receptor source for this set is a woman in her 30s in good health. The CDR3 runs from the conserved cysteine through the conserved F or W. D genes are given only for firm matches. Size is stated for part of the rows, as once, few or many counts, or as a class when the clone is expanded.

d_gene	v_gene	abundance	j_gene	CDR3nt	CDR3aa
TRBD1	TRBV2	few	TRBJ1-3	TGTGCCAGCAGTGAAGGGACAGGATCTGGAAACACCATATATTTT	CASSEGTGSGNTIYF
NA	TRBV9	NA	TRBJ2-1	TGTGCCAGCAGCGGTGGACAGAGTTTACGTTGGGAGCAGTTCTTC	CASSGGQSLRWEQFF
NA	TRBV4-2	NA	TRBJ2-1	TGTGCCAGCGATAGTTGGGGTTCCGGTCACAATGAGCAGTTCTTC	CASDSWGSGHNEQFF
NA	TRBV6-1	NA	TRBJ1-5	TGTGCCAGCCGGCGGGGGATCTATCAGCCCCAGCATTTT	CASRRGIYQPQHF
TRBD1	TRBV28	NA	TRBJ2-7	TGTGCCAGCAGCCTCGGACAGGGTAGCTCCTACGAGCAGTACTTC	CASSLGQGSSYEQYF
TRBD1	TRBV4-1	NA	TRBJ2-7	TGCGCCAGCAGCCACCAACCGCGAGGGGGCGACGAGCAGTACTTC	CASSHQPRGGDEQYF
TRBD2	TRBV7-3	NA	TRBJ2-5	TGTGCCAGCAGCTTATTCGGCGGGAGTGGGGAGACCCAGTACTTC	CASSLFGGSGETQYF
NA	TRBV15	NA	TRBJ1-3	TGTGCCACCAGCATAGGACCGGCCTCCTCTGGAAACACCATATATTTT	CATSIGPASSGNTIYF
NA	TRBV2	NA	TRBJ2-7	TGTGCCAGCGGAACTTTGACCCGGGACCTCTCCTACGAGCAGTACTTC	CASGTLTRDLSYEQYF
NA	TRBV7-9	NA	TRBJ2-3	TGTGCCAGCAGCTTGTTGGCAGGGGTCGCAGATACGCAGTATTTT	CASSLLAGVADTQYF
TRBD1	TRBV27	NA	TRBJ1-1	TGTGCCAGCAGTACAGGGGGTTTCCCTGAAGCTTTCTTT	CASSTGGFPEAFF
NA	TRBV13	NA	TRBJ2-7	TGTGCCAGCAGCTTAGGCTCAGGGTCCTACGAGCAGTACTTC	CASSLGSGSYEQYF
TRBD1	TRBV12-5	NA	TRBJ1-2	TGTGCTAGTGGTTTGGTACTCGACCCGGGACAGGGGAGTTCCTATGGCTACACCTTC	CASGLVLDPGQGSSYGYTF
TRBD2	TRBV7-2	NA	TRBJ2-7	TGTGCCAGCAGCTCCCGGGGGGACGAGCAGTACTTC	CASSSRGDEQYF
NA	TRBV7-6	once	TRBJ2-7	TGTGCCAGCAGCTTAGACGACTCCTACGAGCAGTACTTC	CASSLDDSYEQYF
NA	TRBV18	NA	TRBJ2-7	TGTGCCAGCTCACCACGTGGGACACCTTACGAGCAGTACTTC	CASSPRGTPYEQYF
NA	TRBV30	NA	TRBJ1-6	TGTGCCTGGAGTGTCGACAGCTCCTATAATTCACCCCTCCACTTT	CAWSVDSSYNSPLHF
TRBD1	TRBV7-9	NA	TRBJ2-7	TGTGCCAGCAGCTCAGATCCGGGACAGGGGAGCGGGAATTCCTACGAGCAGTACTTC	CASSSDPGQGSGNSYEQYF
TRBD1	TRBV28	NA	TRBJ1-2	TGTGCCAGCAGTCCCGGACAGGGAGGGACCTTC	CASSPGQGGTF
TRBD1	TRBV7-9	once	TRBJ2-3	TGTGCCAGCAGCGAGGGCGGACAGGGTTGGGCAGATACGCAGTATTTT	CASSEGGQGWADTQYF
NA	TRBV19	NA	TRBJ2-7	TGTGCCAGTAGTATGGGGGGGGCCCTCCGGGGCTACGAGCAGTACTTC	CASSMGGALRGYEQYF
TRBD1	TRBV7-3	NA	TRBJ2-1	TGTGCCAGCAGCCCTGGGACAGGCTACAATGAGCAGTTCTTC	CASSPGTGYNEQFF
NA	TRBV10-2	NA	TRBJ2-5	TGCGCCAGCAGTGAGGTGGAGACCCAGTACTTC	CASSEVETQYF
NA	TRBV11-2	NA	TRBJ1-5	TGTGCCAGCAGCCTTGAAGGAGGTAGCAATCAGCCCCAGCATTTT	CASSLEGGSNQPQHF
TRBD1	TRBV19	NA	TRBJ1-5	TGTGCCAGTAGTACGCTACCACAGGGGTATAGCAATCAGCCCCAGCATTTT	CASSTLPQGYSNQPQHF
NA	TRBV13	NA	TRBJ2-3	TGTGCCAGCAGCTTAGGTTCGGGGGAGCCAAGCACAGATACGCAGTATTTT	CASSLGSGEPSTDTQYF
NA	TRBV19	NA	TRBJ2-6	TGTGCCAGTAGCTACTGGGCGGGGACAGCTGGGGCCAACGTCCTGACTTTC	CASSYWAGTAGANVLTF
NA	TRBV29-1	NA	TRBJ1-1	TGCAGCGTTGGACAGTCCATTGCGAACACTGAAGCTTTCTTT	CSVGQSIANTEAFF
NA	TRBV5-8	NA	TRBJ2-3	TGTGCCAGCAGCTTGTTTGGGGGGCCGGTAGATACGCAGTATTTT	CASSLFGGPVDTQYF
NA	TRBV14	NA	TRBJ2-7	TGTGCCAGCAGCCAAGTTTTATTAGGGGGAAGGTACGAGCAGTACTTC	CASSQVLLGGRYEQYF
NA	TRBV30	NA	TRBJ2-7	TGTGCCTGGAGTGTCCAACCGGGGGCGGGAGTCAGCTACGAGCAGTACTTC	CAWSVQPGAGVSYEQYF
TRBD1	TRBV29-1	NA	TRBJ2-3	TGCAGCGGTGGTGACAGTTTGGACTTACAGGGGGCTGACGCGTATTTT	CSGGDSLDLQGADAYF
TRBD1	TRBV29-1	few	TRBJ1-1	TGCAGCGTTCCTGACAGGGCGGACACTGAAGCTTTCTTT	CSVPDRADTEAFF
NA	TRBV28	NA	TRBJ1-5	TGTGCCAGCAGTTTTTTAAGGGACATCCTCAATCAGCCCCAGCATTTT	CASSFLRDILNQPQHF
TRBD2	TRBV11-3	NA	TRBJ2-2	TGTGCCAGCAGCTTAACCCGACTAGCGGAGAACACCGGGGAGCTGTTTTTT	CASSLTRLAENTGELFF
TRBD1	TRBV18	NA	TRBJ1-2	TGTGCCAGCTCACCCAACAGGGGTGTGATGTCTGACTATGGCTACACCTTC	CASSPNRGVMSDYGYTF
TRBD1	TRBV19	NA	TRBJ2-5	TGTGCCAGTAGTATAACCCAGGGGGCTGAGACCCAGTACTTC	CASSITQGAETQYF
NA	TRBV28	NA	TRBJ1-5	TGTGCCAGCAGTTCCCTTGTGGCCCAGCATTTT	CASSSLVAQHF
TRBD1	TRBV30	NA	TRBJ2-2	TGTGCCTGGAGTGTACGTGGGGACAGGTCCACCGGGGAGCTGTTTTTT	CAWSVRGDRSTGELFF
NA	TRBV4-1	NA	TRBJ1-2	TGCGCCAGCAGCCAAGAAGAAAGCGGGGAGTACTATGGCTACACCTTC	CASSQEESGEYYGYTF
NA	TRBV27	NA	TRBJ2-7	TGTGCCAGCAGTTTATCGACGGGATCCTACGAGCAGTACTTC	CASSLSTGSYEQYF
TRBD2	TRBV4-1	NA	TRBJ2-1	TGCGCCAGCAGCCGGACTAGCGGCTACAATGAGCAGTTCTTC	CASSRTSGYNEQFF
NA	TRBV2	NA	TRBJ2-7	TGTGCCAGCAGGGGGACTGACTCCTACGAGCAGTACTTC	CASRGTDSYEQYF
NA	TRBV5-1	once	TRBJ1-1	TGCGCCAGCAGCTTGAACAGGGAGGACACTGAAGCTTTCTTT	CASSLNREDTEAFF
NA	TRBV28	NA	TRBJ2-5	TGTGCCAGCAGTCACCCCAGTGAGGGTGGAGAGACCCAGTACTTC	CASSHPSEGGETQYF
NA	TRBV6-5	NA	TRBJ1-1	TGTGCCAGCCGATCATGGACAGCGGACACTGAAGCTTTCTTT	CASRSWTADTEAFF
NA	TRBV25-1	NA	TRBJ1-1	TGTGCCAGCAGTGACGGTGTTATCACTGAAGCTTTCTTT	CASSDGVITEAFF
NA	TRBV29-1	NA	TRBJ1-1	TGCAGCGTTGAGGGGGCGACCGGGGGGACTGAAGCTTTCTTT	CSVEGATGGTEAFF
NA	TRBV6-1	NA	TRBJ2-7	TGTGCCAGCAGGCCAGTGTTGGGAACAGCCTACGAGCAGTACTTC	CASRPVLGTAYEQYF
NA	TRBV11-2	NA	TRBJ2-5	TGTGCCAGCAGCTTAGATCCTTCCAAGACCCAGTACTTC	CASSLDPSKTQYF
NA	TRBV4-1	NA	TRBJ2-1	TGCGCCAGCAGCCAAGAGCCCTACAATGAGCAGTTCTTC	CASSQEPYNEQFF
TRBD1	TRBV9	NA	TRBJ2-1	TGTGCCAGCAGCGCACCCGGGACAGGACACAATGAGCAGTTCTTC	CASSAPGTGHNEQFF
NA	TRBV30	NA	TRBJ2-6	TGTGCCTGGAGCCCGGACACGTGGCGCTCTGGGGCCAACGTCCTGACTTTC	CAWSPDTWRSGANVLTF
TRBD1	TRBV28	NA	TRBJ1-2	TGTGCCAGCAGTCCCACCCTAATCGTCGACAGGGGGCGCCCCTATGGCTACACCTTC	CASSPTLIVDRGRPYGYTF
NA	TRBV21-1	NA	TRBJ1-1	TGTGCCTGGATAGGGACACCGAACACTGAAGCTTTCTTT	CAWIGTPNTEAFF
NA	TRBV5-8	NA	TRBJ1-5	TGTGCCAGCAGCTTGGTCCGGCCGGGCAGGACGAATAGCAATCAGCCCCAGCATTTT	CASSLVRPGRTNSNQPQHF
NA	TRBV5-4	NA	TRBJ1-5	TGTGCCAGCAGCTTCGGTGGTAGCAATCAGCCCCAGCATTTT	CASSFGGSNQPQHF